One T cell receptor (beta chain) is described in this entry. These data belong to a study of CD8 T cells in Susac syndrome. Reverse transcription of about 0.5 to 1 ug RNA was carried out with random hexamers. TCRdb recomputed calls from the immunoSEQ multiplex PCR reads with MiXCR, one row per CDR3 protein. The table lists 210,000 or so distinct CDR3 sequences, 92% of them singletons. Trimming removed 2 bases at V and 0 bases at J, with 9 bases between. Per germline, CDR1 SGDLS and CDR2 YYNGEE. The CDR3 totals 15 residues. The clonotype was recovered from a human donor with multiple sclerosis. Sequencing input: CD8+ T cells from PBMCs. This rearrangement joins TRBV9 to TRBJ1-3, with no clear D. CDR3 amino acids: CASSVTSSSGNTIYF. The CDR3 DNA is TGTGCCAGCAGCGTTACCAGTTCCTCTGGAAACACCATATATTTT. Complete variable domain (other parts from reference TRBV9 and TRBJ1-3): DSGVTQTPKHLITATGQRVTLRCSPRSGDLSVYWYQQSLDQGLQFLIQYYNGEERAKGNILERFSAQQFPDLHSELNLSSLELGDSALYFCASSVTSSSGNTIYFGEGSWLTVV.